One T cell receptor beta chain is described in this entry. Repertoires were generated with immunoSEQ multiplex PCR, while TCRdb's copy carries only in-frame clones and drops some. In the table there are a few hundred thousand clones, about four fifths of which are singletons. The length of the CDR3 is 15 residues. Trimming shortened V by 2 bases and J by 4 bases, and 12 bases separated the two germline ends. Germline CDR1 reads MNHNS; CDR2 reads SASEGT. This record comes from a study of blood T cell repertoires in COVID-19. Study details: The origin of the acute and convalescent COVID-19 samples was the United States, Italy and Spain.

Sample: peripheral blood. The TCR was taken from a woman under 30 with acute or convalescent COVID-19. The genes are TRBV6-1 and TRBJ1-5, with D unclear. CDR3 bases: TGTGCCAGCAGTGAACGGTTTCGGGTAAATCAGCCCCAGCATTTT. Its protein product is CASSERFRVNQPQHF.